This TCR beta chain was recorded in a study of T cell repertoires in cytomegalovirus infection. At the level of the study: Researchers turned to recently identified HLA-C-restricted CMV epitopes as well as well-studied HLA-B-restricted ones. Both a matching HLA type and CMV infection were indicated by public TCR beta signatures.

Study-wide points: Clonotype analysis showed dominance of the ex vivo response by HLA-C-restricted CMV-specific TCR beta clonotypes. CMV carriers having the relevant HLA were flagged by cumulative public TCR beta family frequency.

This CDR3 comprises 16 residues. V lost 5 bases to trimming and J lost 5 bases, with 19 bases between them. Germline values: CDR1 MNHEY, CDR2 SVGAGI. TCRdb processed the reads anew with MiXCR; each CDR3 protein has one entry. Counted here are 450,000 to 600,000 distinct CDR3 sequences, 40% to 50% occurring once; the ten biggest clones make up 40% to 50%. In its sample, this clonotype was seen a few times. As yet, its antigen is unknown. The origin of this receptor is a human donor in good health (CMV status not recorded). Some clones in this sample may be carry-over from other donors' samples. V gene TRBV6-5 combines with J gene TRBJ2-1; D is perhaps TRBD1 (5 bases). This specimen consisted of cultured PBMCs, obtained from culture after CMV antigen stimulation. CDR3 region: CASSPKGWRTNNEQFF. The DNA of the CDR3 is TGTGCCAGCAGTCCGAAGGGGTGGCGGACAAACAATGAGCAGTTCTTC.